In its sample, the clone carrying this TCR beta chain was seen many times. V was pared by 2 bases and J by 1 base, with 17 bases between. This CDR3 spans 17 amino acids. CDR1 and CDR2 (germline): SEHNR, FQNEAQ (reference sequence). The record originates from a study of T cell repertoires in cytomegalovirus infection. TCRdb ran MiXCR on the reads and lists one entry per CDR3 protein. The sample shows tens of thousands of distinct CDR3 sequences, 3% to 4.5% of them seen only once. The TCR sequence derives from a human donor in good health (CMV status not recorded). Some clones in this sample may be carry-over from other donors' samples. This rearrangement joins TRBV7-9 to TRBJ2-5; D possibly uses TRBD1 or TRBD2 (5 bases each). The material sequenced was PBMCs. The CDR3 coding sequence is TGTGCCAGCAGCTTATGGCTCTACGAGAGGGGCCAAGAGACCCAGTACTTC. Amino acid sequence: CASSLWLYERGQETQYF.